These T cell receptor beta chains were read from a single sample in a study of blood T cells in healthy people across ages. MiXCR was run by TCRdb on the 5' RACE reads, yielding one entry per CDR3 protein. The sample comprises 450,000 to 600,000 distinct CDR3 sequences, about 27% of which are singletons, and 3.6% rests with the top ten. This same sample was also part of a study on T cells of mothers and their children.

Input material: blood. These receptors originate from a boy aged 2 to 10 in good health. Each CDR3 is given with its conserved first and last residue. D genes are given only for firm matches. Clone size is not always given. Where it is, it says once, few, many or a class for expanded clones.

d_gene	v_gene	abundance	j_gene	CDR3aa	CDR3nt
TRBD2	TRBV10-3	many	TRBJ2-2	CAISESGSGMGTGELFF	TGTGCCATCAGTGAGTCAGGCAGCGGGATGGGCACCGGGGAGCTGTTTTTT
TRBD2	TRBV7-2	few	TRBJ2-7	CASSHQGGRYEQYF	TGTGCCAGCAGCCATCAAGGCGGGAGATACGAGCAGTACTTC
.	TRBV5-1	few	TRBJ2-7	CASSLVWGYTYEQYF	TGCGCCAGCAGCTTGGTATGGGGGTATACCTACGAGCAGTACTTC
.	TRBV11-2	few	TRBJ2-7	CANSFSLHEQYF	TGTGCCAACAGCTTTTCCCTCCACGAGCAGTACTTC
TRBD1	TRBV29-1	few	TRBJ2-5	CSVAGQGWDQETQYF	TGCAGCGTTGCCGGACAGGGGTGGGACCAAGAGACCCAGTACTTC
.	TRBV6-5	.	TRBJ2-3	CASRSSDRTDTQYF	TGTGCCAGCAGAAGCTCAGATCGCACAGATACGCAGTATTTT
TRBD1	TRBV12-3/TRBV12-4	.	TRBJ2-5	CASSRGFQETRYF	TGTGCCAGCAGCAGGGGGTTCCAAGAGACCCGGTACTTC
.	TRBV5-1	.	TRBJ2-7	CASSQSDNSYEQYF	TGCGCCAGCAGCCAATCGGACAACTCCTACGAGCAGTACTTC
TRBD2	TRBV5-1	.	TRBJ2-3	CASSSRLAGATDTQYF	TGCGCCAGCAGCTCCCGGCTAGCGGGAGCGACAGATACGCAGTATTTT
TRBD1	TRBV2	few	TRBJ2-5	CASTHTQGARETQYF	TGTGCCAGCACCCACACTCAGGGGGCACGAGAGACCCAGTACTTC
.	TRBV5-6	.	TRBJ1-2	CASSLAGYYGYTF	TGTGCCAGCAGCTTGGCGGGGTACTATGGCTACACCTTC
TRBD2	TRBV7-9	.	TRBJ2-5	CASGQREQETQYF	TGTGCCAGCGGCCAGCGGGAGCAAGAGACCCAGTACTTC
.	TRBV28	.	TRBJ2-1	CASSPWDTSTYNEQFF	TGTGCCAGCAGTCCCTGGGACACCTCTACCTACAATGAGCAGTTCTTC
TRBD1	TRBV2	few	TRBJ2-1	CASSEVGQGYNEQFF	TGTGCCAGCAGTGAAGTGGGACAGGGCTACAATGAGCAGTTCTTC
.	TRBV23-1	.	TRBJ2-1	CASPVVLVGLAHNEQFF	TGCGCCAGCCCAGTCGTCTTGGTCGGACTCGCCCACAATGAGCAGTTCTTC
.	TRBV29-1	few	TRBJ2-3	CSAIPGLVTDTQYF	TGCAGCGCAATACCGGGACTCGTCACAGATACGCAGTATTTT
.	TRBV29-1	many	TRBJ2-1	CSVDRGNEQFF	TGCAGCGTTGACAGGGGCAATGAGCAGTTCTTC
TRBD1	TRBV7-2	.	TRBJ1-4	CASSFGRTGEKLFF	TGTGCCAGCAGCTTTGGGAGGACAGGTGAAAAACTGTTTTTT
.	TRBV3-1	few	TRBJ2-1	CASSRGGANEQFF	TGTGCCAGCAGCCGAGGCGGAGCAAATGAGCAGTTCTTC
.	TRBV7-6	.	TRBJ2-2	CASSLTRERELFF	TGTGCCAGCAGCTTGACCCGGGAGCGGGAGCTGTTTTTT
.	TRBV6-5	.	TRBJ2-7	CASTKGGSSYEQYF	TGTGCCAGCACGAAGGGGGGAAGCTCCTACGAGCAGTACTTC
TRBD1	TRBV6-5	.	TRBJ2-1	CASRSDRAHEQFF	TGTGCCAGCAGAAGCGACAGGGCCCATGAGCAGTTCTTC
.	TRBV12-3/TRBV12-4	.	TRBJ2-1	CASSSGLGQFF	TGTGCCAGCAGCTCAGGGTTGGGGCAGTTCTTC
.	TRBV29-1	.	TRBJ2-7	CSVGTLYEQYF	TGCAGCGTCGGGACACTCTACGAGCAGTACTTC
.	TRBV6-5	few	TRBJ2-7	CASANGWGGPYEQYF	TGTGCCAGCGCCAACGGGTGGGGGGGCCCCTACGAGCAGTACTTC
.	TRBV12-5	few	TRBJ2-3	CASGLVRAGGPDTQYF	TGTGCTAGTGGTTTGGTAAGGGCTGGAGGGCCAGATACGCAGTATTTT
.	TRBV14	.	TRBJ2-7	CASSQESGREQYF	TGTGCCAGCAGCCAAGAGTCGGGACGCGAGCAGTACTTC
.	TRBV27	few	TRBJ2-7	CASSFLDNDKAYEQYF	TGTGCCAGCAGTTTCTTAGACAACGATAAAGCGTACGAGCAGTACTTC
TRBD1	TRBV5-5	.	TRBJ1-2	CASSLGGTEDGYTF	TGTGCCAGCAGCTTGGGAGGGACAGAGGATGGCTACACCTTC
.	TRBV15	.	TRBJ1-2	CATSSEGNGYTF	TGTGCCACCAGCAGCGAAGGGAATGGCTACACCTTC
.	TRBV7-9	.	TRBJ1-4	CASSLATEKLFF	TGTGCCAGCAGCTTAGCCACAGAAAAACTGTTTTTT
TRBD1	TRBV29-1	few	TRBJ1-2	CSVRPGTGNGYTF	TGCAGCGTTCGCCCCGGGACAGGGAATGGCTACACCTTC
TRBD2	TRBV28	.	TRBJ2-7	CASSPSGGQNYEQYF	TGTGCCAGCAGTCCTAGCGGGGGGCAAAACTACGAGCAGTACTTC
TRBD2	TRBV7-2	few	TRBJ2-5	CASSWEFWAGEEETQYF	TGTGCCAGCAGCTGGGAGTTCTGGGCGGGGGAGGAGGAGACCCAGTACTTC
.	TRBV6-2/TRBV6-3	.	TRBJ2-1	CASSYSARPNEQFF	TGTGCCAGCAGTTACTCGGCCAGGCCGAATGAGCAGTTCTTC
TRBD2	TRBV3-1	.	TRBJ2-1	CASSQALGLAGGQNNEQFF	TGTGCCAGCAGCCAAGCTCTCGGACTAGCGGGAGGCCAGAACAATGAGCAGTTCTTC
.	TRBV7-9	.	TRBJ2-7	CASSLEGGPGIHPYEQYF	TGTGCCAGCAGCTTAGAGGGAGGCCCAGGGATTCACCCGTACGAGCAGTACTTC
TRBD2	TRBV20-1	.	TRBJ2-5	CSAPSGRRETQYF	TGCAGTGCTCCTAGCGGGAGGAGGGAGACCCAGTACTTC
.	TRBV7-2	once	TRBJ2-7	CAGRRKGRVYEQYF	TGTGCCGGCAGACGGAAGGGACGGGTCTACGAGCAGTACTTC